This TCR beta chain was found in a study of blood T cell repertoires in COVID-19. Study context: Samples came from the United States, Italy and Spain, spanning acute and convalescent COVID-19. PBMCs, B-cell-depleted T cells, or T cells provided the cDNA or gDNA that made up the material.

Profiled with immunoSEQ multiplex PCR; TCRdb holds only in-frame clones, not every one. The sample shows hundreds of thousands of clones, approximately 92% of them seen only once. Participants reported their clinical history, and cohort assignment relied on those reports. The recovered donors of Cohort 3 showed two negative PCRs, clearance, or symptom resolution. This clone was picked up one time. CDR3 length: 14 residues. The chain joins TRBV21-1 to TRBJ2-7; TRBD2, the table's D call, lacks a check against the DNA. TRBV21-1 is reported as a pseudogene. The source is a man under 40 who had recovered from COVID-19. The sample taken for sequencing was PBMCs or T cells enriched from blood (not recorded which). In DNA form, the CDR3 reads TGTGCCAGCAGCTCCCAACTAGGCCCGCACGAGCAGTACTTC. As protein: CASSSQLGPHEQYF.